This TCR beta chain emerged from a study of cytomegalovirus exposure and HLA in healthy donors. Findings of the study overall: Rare TCR sequences predominated, though certain public TCRs were found in many donors.

Germline CDR1 and CDR2: SGHDN and FVKESK. V dropped 2 bases and J dropped 10 bases, with 18 bases sitting between them. This CDR3 region has 16 residues. With respect to this clone: Its matching antigen is unknown.

The method was immunoSEQ multiplex PCR; TCRdb's version includes in-frame clones alone and lacks a portion of them. The sample comprises some 120,000 clones, approximately 94% of which are singletons, and around 1.3% rests with the top ten. This TCR came from a woman aged 18 to 35 in good health and CMV-seronegative. This chain links TRBV14 with TRBJ1-6; D might be TRBD1 (6 bases). Sequencing was done on a sample of PBMCs. The CDR3 loop is CASSQTLTGVGSPLHF. The CDR3 DNA follows: TGTGCCAGCAGCCAAACCCTGACAGGTGTTGGATCACCCCTCCACTTT.